This TCR beta chain was sequenced during a study of chemoradiotherapy in HPV16-positive cancers. Method: immunoSEQ multiplex PCR; TCRdb's copy keeps in-frame clones and lacks some. Of about 22,000 clones in the sample, roughly 92% were seen once. CDR1 and CDR2 from the germline V gene are SGHRS and YFSETQ. Between the trimmed V and J ends, which lost 0 bases and 3 bases, there was a span of 9 bases. The CDR3 contains 14 residues. Study results and limitations: Candidate HPV-specific clones and E7-related TCR motifs grew in tumor during treatment.

Remarks on this clone: Antigen specificity is unknown.

This clonotype was obtained from a human donor with HPV-associated anogenital cancer. V is TRBV5-1 and J is TRBJ1-2, with D possibly being TRBD1 (5 bases). The material was blood, obtained from a patient who underwent chemoradiotherapy. The CDR3 loop reads CASSLEGGDYGYTF. The CDR3 DNA sequence: TGCGCCAGCAGCTTGGAGGGAGGGGACTATGGCTACACCTTC.